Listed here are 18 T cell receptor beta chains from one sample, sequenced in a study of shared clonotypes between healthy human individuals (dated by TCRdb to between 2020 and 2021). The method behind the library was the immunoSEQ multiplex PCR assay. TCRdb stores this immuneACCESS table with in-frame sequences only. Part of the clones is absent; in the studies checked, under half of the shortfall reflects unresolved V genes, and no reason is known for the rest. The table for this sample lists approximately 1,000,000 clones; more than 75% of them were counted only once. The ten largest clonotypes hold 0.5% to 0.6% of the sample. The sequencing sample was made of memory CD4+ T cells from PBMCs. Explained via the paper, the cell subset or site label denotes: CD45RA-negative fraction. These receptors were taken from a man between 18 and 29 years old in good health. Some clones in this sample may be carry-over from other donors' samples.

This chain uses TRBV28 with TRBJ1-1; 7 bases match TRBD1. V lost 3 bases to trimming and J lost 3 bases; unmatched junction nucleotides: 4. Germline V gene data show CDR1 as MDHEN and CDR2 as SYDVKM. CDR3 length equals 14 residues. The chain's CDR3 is CASSLVGQDTEAFF. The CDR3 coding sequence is TGTGCCAGCAGTTTGGTTGGACAGGACACTGAAGCTTTCTTT.

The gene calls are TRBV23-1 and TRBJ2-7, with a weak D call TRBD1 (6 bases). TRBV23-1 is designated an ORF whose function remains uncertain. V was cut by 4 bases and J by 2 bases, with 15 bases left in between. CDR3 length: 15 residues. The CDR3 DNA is TGCGCCAGCAGTCGAGAACAGGGTCGTCCCTACGAGCAGTACTTC. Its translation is CASSREQGRPYEQYF.

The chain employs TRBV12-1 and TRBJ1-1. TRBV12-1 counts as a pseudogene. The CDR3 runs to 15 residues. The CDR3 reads CASSSVDGRVTEAFF. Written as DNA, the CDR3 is TGTGCCAGCAGCTCCGTTGACGGACGGGTCACTGAAGCTTTCTTT.

Here the CDR3 reads CASRASGETQYF. The CDR3 nucleotides are TGTGCCAGTAGGGCTAGCGGAGAGACCCAGTACTTC. The V and J genes are TRBV19 and TRBJ2-5; 7 bases align to TRBD2. Germline values: CDR1 LNHDA, CDR2 SQIVND (reference sequence). With 6 bases clipped from V and 4 bases from J, the junction kept 2 bases outside the gene matches. This CDR3 has 12 amino acids.

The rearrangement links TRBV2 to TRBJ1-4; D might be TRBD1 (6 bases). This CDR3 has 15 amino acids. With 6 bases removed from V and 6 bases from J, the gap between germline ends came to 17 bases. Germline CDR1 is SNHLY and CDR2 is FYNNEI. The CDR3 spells CASRTNGGRDEKLFF. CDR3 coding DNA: TGTGCCAGCAGAACGAACGGGGGGCGGGATGAAAAACTGTTTTTT.

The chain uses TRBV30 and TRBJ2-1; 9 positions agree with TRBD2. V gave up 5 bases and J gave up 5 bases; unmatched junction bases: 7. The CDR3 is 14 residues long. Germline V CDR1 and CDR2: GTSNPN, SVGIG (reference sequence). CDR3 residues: CAWGPGLANNEQFF. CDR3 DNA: TGTGCCTGGGGACCGGGACTAGCCAACAATGAGCAGTTCTTC. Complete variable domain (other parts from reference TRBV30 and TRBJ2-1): SQTIHQWPATLVQPVGSPLSLECTVEGTSNPNLYWYRQAAGRGLQLLFYSVGIGQISSEVPQNLSASRPQDRQFILSSKKLLLSDSGFYLCAWGPGLANNEQFFGPGTRLTVL.

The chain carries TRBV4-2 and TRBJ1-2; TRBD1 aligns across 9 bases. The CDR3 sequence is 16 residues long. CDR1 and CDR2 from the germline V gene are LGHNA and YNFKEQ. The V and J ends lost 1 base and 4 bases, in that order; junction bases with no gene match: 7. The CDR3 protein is CASSQAPGQGGYGYTF. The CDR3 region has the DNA TGTGCCAGCAGCCAAGCCCCGGGACAGGGAGGCTATGGCTACACCTTC.

CDR3 bases: TGCAGCGCCCTACGAGGGGTTGGCTACACCTTC. Its translation is CSALRGVGYTF. The chain uses TRBV29-1 and TRBJ1-2, with D tentatively TRBD1 (5 bases). The germline gives CDR1 SQVTM, CDR2 ANQGSEA. This CDR3 has 11 amino acids. V lost 7 bases to trimming and J lost 7 bases, with 13 bases between them.

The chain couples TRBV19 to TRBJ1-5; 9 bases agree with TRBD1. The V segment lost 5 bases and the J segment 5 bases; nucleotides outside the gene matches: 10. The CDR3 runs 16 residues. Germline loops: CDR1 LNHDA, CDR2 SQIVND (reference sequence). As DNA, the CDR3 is TGTGCCAGTAGTGTTAACAGGGGGCTAGGCGATCAGCCCCAGCATTTT. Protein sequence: CASSVNRGLGDQPQHF.

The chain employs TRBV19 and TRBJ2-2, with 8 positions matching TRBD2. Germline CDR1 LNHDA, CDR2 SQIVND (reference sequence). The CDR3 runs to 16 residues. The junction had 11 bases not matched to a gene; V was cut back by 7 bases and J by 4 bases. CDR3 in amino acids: CASIREGATFTGELFF. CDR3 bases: TGTGCCAGTATTCGGGAGGGCGCGACTTTCACCGGGGAGCTGTTTTTT.

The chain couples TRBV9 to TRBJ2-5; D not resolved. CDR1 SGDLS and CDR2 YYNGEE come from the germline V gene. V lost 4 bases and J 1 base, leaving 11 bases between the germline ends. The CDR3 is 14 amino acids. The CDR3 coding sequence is TGTGCCAGCAGCTCCGACTTGCTCCAAGAGACCCAGTACTTC. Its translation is CASSSDLLQETQYF.

The CDR3 protein is CASSFSRMYGELFF. For the CDR3, the DNA is TGTGCCAGCAGCTTTTCGCGGATGTACGGGGAGCTGTTTTTT. The rearrangement links TRBV11-3 to TRBJ2-2; D call uncertain. CDR3 length equals 14 residues. With 3 bases removed from V and 7 bases from J, the gap between germline ends came to 12 bases. CDR1 SGHNT and CDR2 YENEEA come from the germline V gene.

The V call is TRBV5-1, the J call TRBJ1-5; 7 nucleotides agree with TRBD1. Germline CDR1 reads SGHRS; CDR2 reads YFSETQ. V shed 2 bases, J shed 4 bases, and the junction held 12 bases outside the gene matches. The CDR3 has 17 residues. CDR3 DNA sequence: TGCGCCAGCAGCTTTCGGACAAGGGGGCCCCAGAATCAGCCCCAGCATTTT. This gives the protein CASSFRTRGPQNQPQHF.

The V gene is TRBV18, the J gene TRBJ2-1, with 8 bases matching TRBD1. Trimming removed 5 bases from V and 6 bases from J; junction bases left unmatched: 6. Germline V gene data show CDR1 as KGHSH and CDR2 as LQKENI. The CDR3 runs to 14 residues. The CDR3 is CASSAGGSGNEQFF. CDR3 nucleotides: TGTGCCAGCTCAGCAGGGGGCTCGGGCAATGAGCAGTTCTTC.

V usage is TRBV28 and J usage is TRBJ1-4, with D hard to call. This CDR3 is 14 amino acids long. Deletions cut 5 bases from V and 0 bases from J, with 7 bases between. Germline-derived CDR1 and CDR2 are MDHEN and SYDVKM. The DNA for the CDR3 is TGTGCCAGCAGTCCGCACGCAACTAATGAAAAACTGTTTTTT. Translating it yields CASSPHATNEKLFF.

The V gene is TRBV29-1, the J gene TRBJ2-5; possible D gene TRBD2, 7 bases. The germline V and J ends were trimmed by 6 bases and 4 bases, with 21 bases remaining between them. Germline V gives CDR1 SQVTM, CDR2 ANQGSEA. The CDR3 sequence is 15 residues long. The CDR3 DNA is TGCAGCGTGGCGGGGGCGGGCGGAGGTTTAGAGACCCAGTACTTC. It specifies CSVAGAGGGLETQYF. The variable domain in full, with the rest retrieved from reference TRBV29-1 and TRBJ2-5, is SAVISQKPSRDICQRGTSLTIQCQVDSQVTMMFWYRQQPGQSLTLIATANQGSEATYESGFVIDKFPISRPNLTFSTLTVSNMSPEDSSIYLCSVAGAGGGLETQYFGPGTRLLVL.

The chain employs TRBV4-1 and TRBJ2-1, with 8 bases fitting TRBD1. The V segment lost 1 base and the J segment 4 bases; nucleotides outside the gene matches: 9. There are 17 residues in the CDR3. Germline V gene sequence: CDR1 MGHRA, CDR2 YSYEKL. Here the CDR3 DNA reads TGCGCCAGCAGCCAAGTTCCCCGGGACAGGAGTTACAATGAGCAGTTCTTC. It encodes CASSQVPRDRSYNEQFF.

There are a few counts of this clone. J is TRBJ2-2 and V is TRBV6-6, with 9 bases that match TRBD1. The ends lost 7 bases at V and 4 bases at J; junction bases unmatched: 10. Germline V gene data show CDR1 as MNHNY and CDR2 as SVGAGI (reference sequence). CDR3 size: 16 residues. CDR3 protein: CASTRSQGAGTGELFF. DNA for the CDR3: TGTGCCAGCACTCGGTCACAGGGGGCGGGCACCGGGGAGCTGTTTTTT.